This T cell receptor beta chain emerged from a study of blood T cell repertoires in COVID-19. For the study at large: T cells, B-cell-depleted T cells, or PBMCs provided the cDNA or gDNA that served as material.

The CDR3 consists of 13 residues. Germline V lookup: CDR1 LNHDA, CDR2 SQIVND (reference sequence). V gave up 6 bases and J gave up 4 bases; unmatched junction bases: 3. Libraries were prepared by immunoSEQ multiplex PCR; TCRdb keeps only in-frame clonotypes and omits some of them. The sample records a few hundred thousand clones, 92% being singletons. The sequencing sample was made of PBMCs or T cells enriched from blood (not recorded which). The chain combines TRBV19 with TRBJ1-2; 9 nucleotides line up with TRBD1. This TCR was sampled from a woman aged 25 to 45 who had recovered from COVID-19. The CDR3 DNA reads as TGTGCCAGTAGCCGACAGGGGGGCTATGGCTACACCTTC. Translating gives CASSRQGGYGYTF.